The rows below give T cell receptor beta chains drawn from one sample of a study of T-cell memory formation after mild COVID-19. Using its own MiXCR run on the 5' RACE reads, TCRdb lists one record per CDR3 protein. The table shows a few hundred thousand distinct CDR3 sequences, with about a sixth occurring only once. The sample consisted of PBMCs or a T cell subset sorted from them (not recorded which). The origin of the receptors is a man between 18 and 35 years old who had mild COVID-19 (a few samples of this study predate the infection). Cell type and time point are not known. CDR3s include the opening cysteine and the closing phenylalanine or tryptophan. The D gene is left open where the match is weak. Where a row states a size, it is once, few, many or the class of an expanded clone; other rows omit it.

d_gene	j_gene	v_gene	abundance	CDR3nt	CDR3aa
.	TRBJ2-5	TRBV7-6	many	TGTGCCAGCAGCCGGGGCGGGTTTGAGGGAGAGACCCAGTACTTC	CASSRGGFEGETQYF
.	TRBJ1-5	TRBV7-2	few	TGTGCCAGCAGCCCCGACAGCCGGGGTCAGCCCCAGCATTTT	CASSPDSRGQPQHF
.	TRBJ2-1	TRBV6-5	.	TGTGCCAGCAGTTTCCCCCCCAAGGCGGAGCAGTTCTTC	CASSFPPKAEQFF
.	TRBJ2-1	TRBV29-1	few	TGCAGCGTTGAAGGTCAGGCCAACAATGAGCAGTTCTTC	CSVEGQANNEQFF
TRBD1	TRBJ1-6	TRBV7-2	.	TGTGCCAGCAGCTTACGGACAGGGTTCGGTTATAATTCACCCCTCCACTTT	CASSLRTGFGYNSPLHF
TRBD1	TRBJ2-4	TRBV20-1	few	TGCAGTGCTAGAAGACAGGGGGGAAACATTCAGTACTTC	CSARRQGGNIQYF
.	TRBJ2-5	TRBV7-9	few	TGTGCCAGCAGGGAACTGACCGGGGGGACCCAGTACTTC	CASRELTGGTQYF
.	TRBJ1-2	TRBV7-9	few	TGTGCCAGCAGCCCGACAGGTTCGAACTATGGCTACACCTTC	CASSPTGSNYGYTF
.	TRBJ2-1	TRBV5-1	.	TGCGCCAGCAGCTTCGAACCTTACAATGAGCAGTTCTTC	CASSFEPYNEQFF
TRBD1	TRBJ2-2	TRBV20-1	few	TGCAGTGCTCTAGTGCGACAGGGTGGCACCGGGGAGCTGTTTTTT	CSALVRQGGTGELFF
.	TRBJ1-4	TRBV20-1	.	TGCAGTGCTATGCGGGAAAAACTGTTTTTT	CSAMREKLFF
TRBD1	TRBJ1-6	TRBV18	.	TGTGCCAGCTGTACCGGGACAGGCCTGGTCTGCTCACCCCTCCACTTT	CASCTGTGLVCSPLHF
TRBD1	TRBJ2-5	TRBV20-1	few	TGCAGTGCTCGAGAGAACAGGGGGCTAAAGACCCAGTACTTC	CSARENRGLKTQYF
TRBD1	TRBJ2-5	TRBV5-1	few	TGCGCCAGCAGCTTGGTGGGACAGGGGGCAGAGACCCAGTACTTC	CASSLVGQGAETQYF
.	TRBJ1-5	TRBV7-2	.	TGTGCCAGCAGCGCCTCAGGTAATCAGCCCCAGCATTTT	CASSASGNQPQHF
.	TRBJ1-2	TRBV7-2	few	TGTGCCAGCAGCTTAGTTTCCAGGGGCAATGGCTACACCTTC	CASSLVSRGNGYTF
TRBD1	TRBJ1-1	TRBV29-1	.	TGCAGCGCGAACCGGGACAGGGTCACTGAAGCTTTCTTT	CSANRDRVTEAFF
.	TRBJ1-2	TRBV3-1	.	TGTGCCAGCAGCCGGACCTCAGCAGATGGCTACACCTTC	CASSRTSADGYTF
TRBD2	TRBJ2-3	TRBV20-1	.	TGCAGTGCTCTAGCGGGCCGAGGAGATACGCAGTATTTT	CSALAGRGDTQYF
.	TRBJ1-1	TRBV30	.	TGTGCCTGGACCATAACTTGGGGGGGCTCCGAAGCTTTCTTT	CAWTITWGGSEAFF
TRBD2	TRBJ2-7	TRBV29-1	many	TGCAGCGTTGAGGACGGGGGGGAGCAGTACTTC	CSVEDGGEQYF
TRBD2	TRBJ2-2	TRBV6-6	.	TGTGCCAGCAGTTGGAGAAGCGGGGAAGCCGGGGAGCTGTTTTTT	CASSWRSGEAGELFF
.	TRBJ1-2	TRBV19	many	TGTGCCAGTAGTAGTCAGGGTTTCCCACCCTCTAACTATGGCTACACCTTC	CASSSQGFPPSNYGYTF
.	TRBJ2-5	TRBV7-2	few	TGTGCCAGCAGCTTAAGACCACCTGGAGCGCGGGAGACCCAGTACTTC	CASSLRPPGARETQYF
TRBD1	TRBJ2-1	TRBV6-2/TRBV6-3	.	TGTGCCAGCGCCCCACAGGGGACCTACAATGAGCAGTTCTTC	CASAPQGTYNEQFF
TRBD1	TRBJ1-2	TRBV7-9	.	TGTGCCAGCAGCTTTCCGGGACAGGGGAAGTATGGCTACACCTTC	CASSFPGQGKYGYTF
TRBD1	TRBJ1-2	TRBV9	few	TGTGCCAGCAGCGGGGGACAGCCAATCTCCCCCTACACCTTC	CASSGGQPISPYTF
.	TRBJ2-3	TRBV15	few	TGTGCCACCAGCAGAGATCGAGGGGACACAGATACGCAGTATTTT	CATSRDRGDTDTQYF
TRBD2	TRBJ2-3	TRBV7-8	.	TGTGCCAGCAGCCGCCGGACTAGCGGGGCCGGAGATACGCAGTATTTT	CASSRRTSGAGDTQYF
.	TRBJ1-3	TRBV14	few	TGTGCCAGCAGCCAATACCCTGGAAACACCATATATTTT	CASSQYPGNTIYF
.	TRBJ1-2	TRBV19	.	TGTGCCAGTAGTATAGTAGGAGGAAACTATGGCTACACCTTC	CASSIVGGNYGYTF
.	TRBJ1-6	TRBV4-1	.	TGCGCCAGCAGCCAAGATGGAAGCCTACCCTATAATTCACCCCTCCACTTT	CASSQDGSLPYNSPLHF
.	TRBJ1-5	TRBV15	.	TGTGCCACCAGCAGAGACAGGCAGGAGCCCCAGCATTTT	CATSRDRQEPQHF
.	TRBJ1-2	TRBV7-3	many	TGTGCCAGCAGCTTGGGGCCAGACTCTAACTATGGCTACACCTTC	CASSLGPDSNYGYTF
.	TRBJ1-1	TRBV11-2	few	TGTGCCGTGGCAGATACGAACACTGAAGCTTTCTTT	CAVADTNTEAFF
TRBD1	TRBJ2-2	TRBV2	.	TGTGCCAGCAGTGTTTACGGACAGGGGCAAAGGACCGGGGAGCTGTTTTTT	CASSVYGQGQRTGELFF
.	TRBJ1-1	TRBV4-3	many	TGCGCCAGCAGCCGGACGATGGATACTGAAGCTTTCTTT	CASSRTMDTEAFF
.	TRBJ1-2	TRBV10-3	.	TGTGCCATCAGTGAGGTCGTAGGGTCAGCTAACTATGGCTACACCTTC	CAISEVVGSANYGYTF
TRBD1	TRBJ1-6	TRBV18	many	TGTGCCAGCTCACCGGACAGGGATTCACCCCTCCACTTT	CASSPDRDSPLHF
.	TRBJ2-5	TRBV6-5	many	TGTGCCAGCAGGCGAACAGGGAGAGAGACCCAGTACTTC	CASRRTGRETQYF